One T cell receptor (beta chain) is described in this entry. From germline, CDR1 is SGHDT and CDR2 YYEEEE. V was cut by 2 bases and J by 1 base, with 4 bases left in between. The CDR3 totals 12 residues. Sequencing was performed with immunoSEQ multiplex PCR; in TCRdb, only in-frame clones are kept and a portion is missing. The profile shows around 92,000 clones, about 94% of them singletons. This specimen belongs to a study of T cell changes during pregnancy in multiple sclerosis. This material consisted of peripheral blood, taken in the third trimester of pregnancy. The clonotype was recovered from a female donor with multiple sclerosis, enrolled in a pregnancy study. V usage is TRBV5-6 and J usage is TRBJ2-7; D is undetermined. CDR3 sequence reads: CASSFLSYEQYF. CDR3 DNA: TGTGCCAGCAGCTTTTTATCCTACGAGCAGTACTTC.